This TCR beta chain was identified in a study of post-analysis software for immune sequencing data. As for the study in general: Disease trajectories encompassed relapsing-remitting, secondary progressive and progressive-relapsing multiple sclerosis. Study findings and constraints: Several TRBV segments (TRBV5-6, TRBV5-1 and TRBV20-1 among them) occurred more frequently in patients than in controls.

Concerning this clonotype itself: Its target is unknown.

Unique molecular identifiers featured in each of the TCR beta cDNA libraries. Each sample of roughly 0.9 to 11 million input T cells yielded 500,000 or so cDNA molecules, so each molecule approximated one T cell. TCRdb re-called the PCR reads with MiXCR, one entry per CDR3 protein. Seen here are roughly 670,000 distinct CDR3 sequences, 55% to 60% observed once, and the top ten hold about 10%. Trimming at V came to 5 bases and at J to 5 bases, leaving 8 bases not matched to a gene. This CDR3 is built from 14 residues. The sequence was collected from a girl aged 2 to 9 with multiple sclerosis. The specimen sequenced was blood. This chain links TRBV12-3 or TRBV12-4 with TRBJ1-1; 7 bases match TRBD1. This CDR3 reads CASSGTEARTEAFF. CDR3 bases: TGTGCCAGCAGTGGGACAGAAGCGAGGACTGAAGCTTTCTTT.